The rows below give T cell receptor beta chains drawn from one sample of a study of blood T cell repertoires in COVID-19. Generated by immunoSEQ multiplex PCR, the TCRdb table keeps only in-frame clones and is missing some. The table has approximately 170,000 clones, 82% seen once; the top ten hold approximately 10%. Sample: peripheral blood. Source of these receptors: a woman of 80 years or more with active or convalescent COVID-19. Each CDR3 is given with its conserved first and last residue. The order of the fields is CDR3 protein, CDR3 DNA, clone size, J gene, V gene, D gene. The D gene is left open where the match is weak. Clone size appears in some rows only: once, few, many, or a class for an expanded clone.

CDR3aa: CAWGQFNQPQHF; CDR3nt: TGTGCCTGGGGACAGTTCAATCAGCCCCAGCATTTT; abundance: -; j_gene: TRBJ1-5; v_gene: TRBV30; d_gene: -
CDR3aa: CASSLVGEGNEQFF; CDR3nt: TGTGCCAGCAGCTTAGTAGGGGAGGGGAATGAGCAGTTCTTC; abundance: once; j_gene: TRBJ2-1; v_gene: TRBV7-2; d_gene: TRBD2
CDR3aa: CSVDSGWTGEAFF; CDR3nt: TGCAGCGTTGACTCGGGCTGGACAGGTGAAGCTTTCTTT; abundance: -; j_gene: TRBJ1-1; v_gene: TRBV29-1; d_gene: TRBD1
CDR3aa: CASSFLTSSYNEQFF; CDR3nt: TGTGCCAGCAGTTTCTTGACTAGCAGTTACAATGAGCAGTTCTTC; abundance: -; j_gene: TRBJ2-1; v_gene: TRBV27; d_gene: TRBD2
CDR3aa: CASSPQVASGEQYF; CDR3nt: TGTGCCAGCAGCCCTCAAGTAGCTAGCGGCGAGCAGTACTTC; abundance: -; j_gene: TRBJ2-7; v_gene: TRBV9; d_gene: TRBD2
CDR3aa: CASSSGTRNNEQFF; CDR3nt: TGTGCCAGCAGCTCAGGGACTAGAAACAATGAGCAGTTCTTC; abundance: -; j_gene: TRBJ2-1; v_gene: TRBV7-3; d_gene: TRBD2
CDR3aa: CASSFQRSPNYGYTF; CDR3nt: TGTGCCAGCAGTTTCCAGCGCAGCCCTAACTATGGCTACACCTTC; abundance: -; j_gene: TRBJ1-2; v_gene: TRBV28; d_gene: -
CDR3aa: CASRGLADYEQYF; CDR3nt: TGTGCCAGCAGAGGTCTAGCGGACTACGAGCAGTACTTC; abundance: -; j_gene: TRBJ2-7; v_gene: TRBV27; d_gene: TRBD2
CDR3aa: CASSLNGPRVGLETQYF; CDR3nt: TGTGCCAGCAGCTTAAATGGGCCGCGGGTAGGGCTGGAGACCCAGTACTTC; abundance: -; j_gene: TRBJ2-5; v_gene: TRBV7-3; d_gene: -
CDR3aa: CASSKQGAQPQHF; CDR3nt: TGTGCCAGCTCAAAACAGGGTGCTCAGCCCCAGCATTTT; abundance: once; j_gene: TRBJ1-5; v_gene: TRBV18; d_gene: -
CDR3aa: CASSAGGSWGNQPQHF; CDR3nt: TGTGCCAGCAGCGCAGGGGGCTCATGGGGCAATCAGCCCCAGCATTTT; abundance: few; j_gene: TRBJ1-5; v_gene: TRBV28; d_gene: TRBD1
CDR3aa: CASSLAFSGGRITTGELFF; CDR3nt: TGCGCCAGCAGCTTGGCGTTTTCCGGGGGTAGGATTACGACCGGGGAGCTGTTTTTT; abundance: few; j_gene: TRBJ2-2; v_gene: TRBV5-1; d_gene: -
CDR3aa: CASRRGGDMSEAFF; CDR3nt: TGTGCCAGCAGGAGAGGGGGGGACATGTCTGAAGCTTTCTTT; abundance: -; j_gene: TRBJ1-1; v_gene: TRBV2; d_gene: -
CDR3aa: CASSRRGLAGDNEQFF; CDR3nt: TGTGCCAGCTCACGAAGGGGGCTAGCGGGAGACAATGAGCAGTTCTTC; abundance: -; j_gene: TRBJ2-1; v_gene: TRBV18; d_gene: TRBD2
CDR3aa: CSVSVGGTEAFF; CDR3nt: TGCAGCGTTTCCGTGGGGGGCACTGAAGCTTTCTTT; abundance: -; j_gene: TRBJ1-1; v_gene: TRBV29-1; d_gene: -
CDR3aa: CASSPFGGSQETQYF; CDR3nt: TGTGCCAGCAGCCCATTTGGAGGGAGCCAAGAGACCCAGTACTTC; abundance: -; j_gene: TRBJ2-5; v_gene: TRBV5-4; d_gene: -
CDR3aa: CASSPSTGAGELFF; CDR3nt: TGCGCCAGCAGCCCATCTACGGGGGCCGGGGAGCTGTTTTTT; abundance: -; j_gene: TRBJ2-2; v_gene: TRBV5-1; d_gene: -
CDR3aa: CASSQEGNTDTQYF; CDR3nt: TGTGCCAGCAGCCAAGAGGGCAACACAGATACGCAGTATTTT; abundance: once; j_gene: TRBJ2-3; v_gene: TRBV3-1/TRBV3-2; d_gene: -
CDR3aa: CASSQFGDWKEKLFF; CDR3nt: TGCGCCAGCAGCCAATTTGGGGACTGGAAGGAAAAACTGTTTTTT; abundance: -; j_gene: TRBJ1-4; v_gene: TRBV4-1; d_gene: -
CDR3aa: CASSRTEDYGYTF; CDR3nt: TGCGCCAGCAGCCGGACAGAAGACTATGGCTACACCTTC; abundance: -; j_gene: TRBJ1-2; v_gene: TRBV5-1; d_gene: -
CDR3aa: CASSLRGQDNEKLFF; CDR3nt: TGTGCCAGCAGCCTCAGGGGGCAAGATAATGAAAAACTGTTTTTT; abundance: -; j_gene: TRBJ1-4; v_gene: TRBV11-2; d_gene: TRBD1
CDR3aa: CASSPQGLSGNTIYF; CDR3nt: TGTGCCAGCAGCCCGCAGGGTTTGTCTGGAAACACCATATATTTT; abundance: -; j_gene: TRBJ1-3; v_gene: TRBV7-3; d_gene: -
CDR3aa: CASSLLTGAGGYTF; CDR3nt: TGTGCCAGCAGTTTACTGACAGGGGCAGGTGGCTACACCTTC; abundance: -; j_gene: TRBJ1-2; v_gene: TRBV28; d_gene: TRBD1
CDR3aa: CASSTGAPFEQYF; CDR3nt: TGTGCCAGTAGTACAGGGGCTCCCTTCGAGCAGTACTTC; abundance: -; j_gene: TRBJ2-7; v_gene: TRBV19; d_gene: -
CDR3aa: CASSPGTGTSYGYTF; CDR3nt: TGTGCCAGCAGCCCCGGGACAGGGACATCCTATGGCTACACCTTC; abundance: -; j_gene: TRBJ1-2; v_gene: TRBV27; d_gene: TRBD1
CDR3aa: CASSELAGEMGIQYF; CDR3nt: TGTGCCAGCAGCGAACTAGCGGGAGAGATGGGCATTCAGTACTTC; abundance: few; j_gene: TRBJ2-4; v_gene: TRBV2; d_gene: TRBD2
CDR3aa: CASSLTGEQGVDEAFF; CDR3nt: TGCGCCAGCAGCTTGACAGGGGAACAAGGAGTAGATGAAGCTTTCTTT; abundance: few; j_gene: TRBJ1-1; v_gene: TRBV5-1; d_gene: TRBD1
CDR3aa: CASSSGEGTEAFF; CDR3nt: TGCGCCAGCAGTTCGGGGGAGGGAACTGAAGCTTTCTTT; abundance: -; j_gene: TRBJ1-1; v_gene: TRBV5-1; d_gene: -
CDR3aa: CASSRTTGGTSGANVLTF; CDR3nt: TGTGCCAGCTCTCGAACGACAGGGGGGACCTCTGGGGCCAACGTCCTGACTTTC; abundance: -; j_gene: TRBJ2-6; v_gene: TRBV14; d_gene: TRBD1
CDR3aa: CASSQDAPSGGYNEQFF; CDR3nt: TGTGCCAGCAGCCAAGATGCGCCTAGCGGAGGCTACAATGAGCAGTTCTTC; abundance: -; j_gene: TRBJ2-1; v_gene: TRBV3-1/TRBV3-2; d_gene: TRBD2
CDR3aa: CATSRDRTTNYGYTF; CDR3nt: TGTGCCACCAGCAGAGATCGAACAACTAACTATGGCTACACCTTC; abundance: -; j_gene: TRBJ1-2; v_gene: TRBV15; d_gene: -
CDR3aa: CASTGGPGQQQETQYF; CDR3nt: TGTGCCAGCACCGGAGGTCCGGGACAGCAACAAGAGACCCAGTACTTC; abundance: -; j_gene: TRBJ2-5; v_gene: TRBV2; d_gene: TRBD1
CDR3aa: CASSLDADNYGYTF; CDR3nt: TGCGCCAGCAGCTTGGATGCAGATAACTATGGCTACACCTTC; abundance: once; j_gene: TRBJ1-2; v_gene: TRBV5-1; d_gene: -
CDR3aa: CASSLRQGQTQYF; CDR3nt: TGTGCCAGCAGCTTGCGACAGGGACAGACCCAGTACTTC; abundance: -; j_gene: TRBJ2-5; v_gene: TRBV5-4; d_gene: TRBD1
CDR3aa: CASSSGGPGNTIYF; CDR3nt: TGCGCCAGCAGCTCTGGGGGCCCAGGAAACACCATATATTTT; abundance: once; j_gene: TRBJ1-3; v_gene: TRBV5-1; d_gene: -
CDR3aa: CASSPPTGGDYGYTF; CDR3nt: TGTGCCAGCTCACCACCGACAGGGGGCGACTATGGCTACACCTTC; abundance: -; j_gene: TRBJ1-2; v_gene: TRBV18; d_gene: TRBD1
CDR3aa: CASRSSNQPQHF; CDR3nt: TGTGCCAGCAGGTCGTCGAATCAGCCCCAGCATTTT; abundance: -; j_gene: TRBJ1-5; v_gene: TRBV12-3/TRBV12-4; d_gene: -
CDR3aa: CASSYRQGAAAFF; CDR3nt: TGTGCCAGCAGTTACCGCCAGGGGGCGGCAGCTTTCTTT; abundance: -; j_gene: TRBJ1-1; v_gene: TRBV6-5; d_gene: TRBD1
CDR3aa: CASSLLVAGDYEQYF; CDR3nt: TGCGCCAGCAGCTTGTTGGTAGCGGGGGACTACGAGCAGTACTTC; abundance: -; j_gene: TRBJ2-7; v_gene: TRBV5-1; d_gene: TRBD2
CDR3aa: CASRGRQEKLFF; CDR3nt: TGTGCCAGCAGGGGGAGACAGGAGAAACTGTTTTTT; abundance: -; j_gene: TRBJ1-4; v_gene: TRBV28; d_gene: -
CDR3aa: CASRTRLAGYNEQFF; CDR3nt: TGTGCCAGTAGGACCCGACTAGCGGGCTACAATGAGCAGTTCTTC; abundance: once; j_gene: TRBJ2-1; v_gene: TRBV19; d_gene: TRBD2
CDR3aa: CASSAGAGNTNEKLFF; CDR3nt: TGTGCCAGCAGCGCCGGAGCCGGGAATACTAATGAAAAACTGTTTTTT; abundance: few; j_gene: TRBJ1-4; v_gene: TRBV5-4; d_gene: -
CDR3aa: CASSFRNYEQYF; CDR3nt: TGTGCCAGCAGCTTCAGGAACTACGAGCAGTACTTC; abundance: -; j_gene: TRBJ2-7; v_gene: TRBV5-6; d_gene: -
CDR3aa: CASSVSGANVLTF; CDR3nt: TGTGCCAGTTCCGTCTCTGGGGCCAACGTCCTGACTTTC; abundance: -; j_gene: TRBJ2-6; v_gene: TRBV5-4; d_gene: -
CDR3aa: CASSLIPGGYQPQHF; CDR3nt: TGCGCCAGCAGCCTCATACCAGGGGGCTATCAGCCCCAGCATTTT; abundance: -; j_gene: TRBJ1-5; v_gene: TRBV5-1; d_gene: TRBD1
CDR3aa: CASTHRGENEKLFF; CDR3nt: TGTGCCAGTACCCACAGGGGGGAGAATGAAAAACTGTTTTTT; abundance: once; j_gene: TRBJ1-4; v_gene: TRBV19; d_gene: TRBD1
CDR3aa: CASSQLQGNQPQHF; CDR3nt: TGTGCCAGCAGCCAACTACAGGGTAATCAGCCCCAGCATTTT; abundance: -; j_gene: TRBJ1-5; v_gene: TRBV6-5; d_gene: -
CDR3aa: CASSPPTGTGVGGYTF; CDR3nt: TGTGCCAGCTCACCACCAACCGGGACAGGGGTTGGTGGCTACACCTTC; abundance: -; j_gene: TRBJ1-2; v_gene: TRBV18; d_gene: TRBD1
CDR3aa: CASSSGALAGGSYEQYF; CDR3nt: TGTGCCAGCAGCTCGGGGGCACTAGCGGGAGGATCCTACGAGCAGTACTTC; abundance: -; j_gene: TRBJ2-7; v_gene: TRBV7-9; d_gene: TRBD2
CDR3aa: CAISGTTSESTDTQYF; CDR3nt: TGTGCCATCAGTGGGACGACTAGCGAGAGCACAGATACGCAGTATTTT; abundance: -; j_gene: TRBJ2-3; v_gene: TRBV10-3; d_gene: TRBD2
CDR3aa: CASSSAGGYGYTF; CDR3nt: TGCGCCAGCAGCTCCGCCGGGGGGTATGGCTACACCTTC; abundance: -; j_gene: TRBJ1-2; v_gene: TRBV5-1; d_gene: -
CDR3aa: CASSAQLYRGRMDEQFF; CDR3nt: TGTGCCAGCAGTGCTCAACTTTACAGGGGGCGTATGGATGAGCAGTTCTTC; abundance: -; j_gene: TRBJ2-1; v_gene: TRBV25-1; d_gene: TRBD1
CDR3aa: CASSEAPFKQPQHF; CDR3nt: TGTGCCAGCAGCGAAGCCCCGTTTAAACAGCCCCAGCATTTT; abundance: -; j_gene: TRBJ1-5; v_gene: TRBV3-1/TRBV3-2; d_gene: -